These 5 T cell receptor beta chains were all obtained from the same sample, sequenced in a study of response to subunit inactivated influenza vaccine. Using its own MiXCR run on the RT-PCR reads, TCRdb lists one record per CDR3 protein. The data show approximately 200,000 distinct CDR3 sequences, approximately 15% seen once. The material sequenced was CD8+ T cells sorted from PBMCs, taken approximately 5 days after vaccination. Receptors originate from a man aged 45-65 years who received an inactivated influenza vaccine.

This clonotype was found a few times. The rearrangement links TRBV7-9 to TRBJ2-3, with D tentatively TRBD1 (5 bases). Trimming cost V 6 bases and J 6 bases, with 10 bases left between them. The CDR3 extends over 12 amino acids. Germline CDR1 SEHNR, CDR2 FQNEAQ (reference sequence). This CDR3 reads CASRAKGDTQYF. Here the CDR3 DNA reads TGTGCCAGCAGGGCCAAGGGGGATACGCAGTATTTT. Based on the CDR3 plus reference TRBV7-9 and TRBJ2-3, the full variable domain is DTGVSQNPRHKITKRGQNVTFRCDPISEHNRLYWYRQTLGQGPEFLTYFQNEAQLEKSRLLSDRFSAERPKGSFSTLEIQRTEQGDSAMYLCASRAKGDTQYFGPGTRLTVL.

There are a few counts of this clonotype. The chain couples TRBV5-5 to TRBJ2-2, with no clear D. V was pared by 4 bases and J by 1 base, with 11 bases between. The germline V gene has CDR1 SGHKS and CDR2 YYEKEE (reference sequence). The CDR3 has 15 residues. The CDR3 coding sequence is TGTGCCAGCAGCGACGAGGATATGAACACCGGGGAGCTGTTTTTT. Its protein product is CASSDEDMNTGELFF.

This CDR3 is CASSLPLAGALSSYNEQFF. The CDR3 DNA sequence: TGTGCCAGCAGCCTTCCGTTAGCGGGGGCCCTAAGCTCCTACAATGAGCAGTTCTTC. The V and J genes are TRBV5-6 and TRBJ2-1; 9 bases are a match to TRBD2. The CDR3 covers 19 residues. Trimming cost V 4 bases and J 0 bases; bases outside gene matches: 14. The germline CDR1 and CDR2 sequences are SGHDT and YYEEEE.

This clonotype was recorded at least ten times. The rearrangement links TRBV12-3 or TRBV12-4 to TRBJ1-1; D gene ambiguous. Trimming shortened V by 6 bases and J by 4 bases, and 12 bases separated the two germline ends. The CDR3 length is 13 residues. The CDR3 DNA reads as TGTGCCAGCAGCCACTCCTGGAGCACTGAAGCTTTCTTT. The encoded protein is CASSHSWSTEAFF.

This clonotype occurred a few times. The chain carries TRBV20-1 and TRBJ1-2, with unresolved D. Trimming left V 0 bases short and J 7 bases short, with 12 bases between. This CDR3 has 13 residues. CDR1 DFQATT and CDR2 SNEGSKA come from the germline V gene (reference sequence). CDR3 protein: CSARDPREGGYTF. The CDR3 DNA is TGCAGTGCTAGAGATCCCCGGGAAGGTGGCTACACCTTC.